This TCR beta chain was found in a study of immune cell composition in non-small cell lung cancer. The count of this clone is one. Its antigen remains unidentified. The CDR3 has 14 residues. Sequencing was performed with immunoSEQ multiplex PCR; in TCRdb, only in-frame clones are kept and a portion is missing. The sample holds about 3,200 clones, around four fifths seen once. General study results and limits: Clones >0.5% enriched in tumour were rarer in adenocarcinoma (roughly 35%) than squamous (approximately 75%).

The sequence derives from a human donor with non-small cell lung cancer. The sequenced sample was lung tumor tissue. V gene TRBV21-1 combines with J gene TRBJ2-5; TRBD2 reflects the table's D call only, with no check against the DNA. TRBV21-1 is noted as a pseudogene. This CDR3 reads CASSKGLGIETQYF. For the CDR3, the DNA is TGTGCCAGCAGCAAAGGCCTAGGTATAGAGACCCAGTACTTC.